Detailed here is one TCR beta chain. What it recognizes is unknown. It is likely a read error, because the conserved phenylalanine at the end of the CDR3 is missing. The V end was cut by 10 bases, the J end by 11 bases, with 26 bases between. CDR1 and CDR2 from the germline V gene are SGHTA and FQGTGA. The CDR3 length is 14 residues. The sample is drawn from a study of CD8+CD57+ T cells in acquired aplastic anemia. Study background: Yields of DNA that came from sorted CD4+ and CD8+ cells averaged 3.2 ug.

According to the study, genomic DNA was the template for TCR beta VDJ and CDR3 profiling. TCRdb fed the reads into MiXCR, producing one record per CDR3 protein. The sample has about 260,000 distinct CDR3 sequences, approximately 86% seen once. General study findings and limits: Researchers report that around 31 CD8+ CDR3 sequences appeared in both patients and controls.

All sequencing subjects had displayed CD8+CD57+ cell expansion on flow cytometry. The patients, all of them, had severe acquired aplastic anemia. Patient blood was sampled before any therapy had been received. The sequence came from a human donor with aplastic anemia. Input material: sorted CD4+, CD8+, or CD8+CD57+ T cells (not recorded which) from PBMCs. The chain couples TRBV7-3 to TRBJ2-5; D gene unclear. CDR3 protein: CATSRHANQDAQYS. CDR3 DNA: TGTGCCACCTCCAGACACGCCAACCAAGATGCACAGTACAGC.